This TCR beta chain was captured by sequencing in a study of T cell repertoires in cytomegalovirus infection. As for the study in general: An indication of both CMV infection and matching HLA type came from public TCR beta signatures. Whole-study findings and limits: Carriers of CMV and the relevant HLA type were discriminated by public TCR beta frequency. HLA-C-restricted CMV-specific TCR beta clonotypes were dominant in the ex vivo response.

There are 12 residues in the CDR3. The V end was cut by 3 bases, the J end by 4 bases, with 4 bases between. TCRdb independently ran MiXCR on the reads; one entry per CDR3 protein. This table holds a few hundred thousand distinct CDR3 sequences, more than 8% found once. This clonotype was picked up a small number of times. Its cognate antigen is unknown. The chain has TRBV12-3 or TRBV12-4 and TRBJ1-5; D is ambiguous. The sequencing input was PBMCs. This TCR was recovered from a human donor in good health (CMV status not recorded). Some clones in this sample may be carry-over from other donors' samples. In DNA form, the CDR3 reads TGTGCCAGCAGTTTCATAAATCAGCCCCAGCATTTT. This gives the protein CASSFINQPQHF.